This T cell receptor (beta chain) was sequenced in a study of cytomegalovirus exposure and HLA in healthy donors. The PCR made use of 60 Vbeta and 13 Jbeta primers. Assay: immunoSEQ multiplex PCR; the TCRdb copy retains only in-frame clones and omits some. The table shows 43,000 or so clones, with around 77% occurring only once. About this clone itself: Its antigen remains unidentified.

Study findings and constraints: There were some V segments, including TRBV6-2 and TRBV6-3, excluded as indistinguishable.

Donors sampled were nominally healthy, though unrecorded immune exposures were likely. V gave up 5 bases and J gave up 0 bases; unmatched junction bases: 6. Germline values: CDR1 MNHEY, CDR2 SMNVEV (reference sequence). CDR3 length: 17 amino acids. The TCR sequence derives from a man younger than 45 in good health and CMV-seronegative. Sequenced material: PBMCs. V is TRBV27 and J is TRBJ1-3, with 11 bases lining up with TRBD1. CDR3 residues: CASSLGTGGGSGNTIYF. As DNA, the CDR3 is TGTGCCAGCAGTCTTGGGACAGGGGGGGGCTCTGGAAACACCATATATTTT.